The entry that follows covers one T cell receptor (beta chain) sequence. Its target is not known. TCRdb's table, derived via immunoSEQ multiplex PCR, lists solely in-frame clones and lacks some. The sample shows about 110,000 clones, less than 95% of them seen only once. These data belong to a study of PD-L1 blockade in urothelial cancer. About the study: Patients with male sex and bladder-origin urothelial cancer accounted for twenty-five of 29 enrolled. Median T cell yield from blood was over 120,000.

Whole-study results and caveats: Below-median pretreatment blood TCR clonality was associated with improved progression-free and overall survival. Tumor-linked clones in blood grew more by 3 weeks in durable-benefit patients.

The CDR3 runs to 11 residues. The germline CDR1 and CDR2 sequences are DFQATT and SNEGSKA (reference sequence). Trimming took 7 bases from V and 3 from J, leaving 9 bases between them. Time point in this sample: peripheral blood 6 weeks after treatment start. The specimen comprised PBMCs, sampled around atezolizumab (anti-PD-L1) treatment. This TCR came from a man in his 60s with urothelial cancer. This chain connects TRBV20-1 to TRBJ1-1; D is perhaps TRBD1 (6 bases). CDR3 nucleotides: TGCAGTGTCAGGGGTGACACTGAAGCTTTCTTT. It encodes CSVRGDTEAFF.